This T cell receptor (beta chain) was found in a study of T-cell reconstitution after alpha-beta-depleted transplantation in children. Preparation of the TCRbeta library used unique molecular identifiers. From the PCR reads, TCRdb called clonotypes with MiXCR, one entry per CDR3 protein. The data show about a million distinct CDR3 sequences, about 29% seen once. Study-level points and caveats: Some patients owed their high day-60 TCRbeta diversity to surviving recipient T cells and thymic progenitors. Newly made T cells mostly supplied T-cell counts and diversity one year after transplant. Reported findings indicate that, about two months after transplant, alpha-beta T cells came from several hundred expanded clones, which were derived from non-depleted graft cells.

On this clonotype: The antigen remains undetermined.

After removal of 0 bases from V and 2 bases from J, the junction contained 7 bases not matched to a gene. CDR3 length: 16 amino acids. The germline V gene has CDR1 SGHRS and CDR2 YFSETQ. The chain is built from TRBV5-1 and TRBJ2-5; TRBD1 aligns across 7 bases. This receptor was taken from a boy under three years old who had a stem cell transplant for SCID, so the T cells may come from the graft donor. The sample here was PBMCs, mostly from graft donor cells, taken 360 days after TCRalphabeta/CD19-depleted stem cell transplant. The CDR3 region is CASSLGRGLAQETQYF. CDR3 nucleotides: TGCGCCAGCAGCTTGGGTAGGGGGCTCGCTCAAGAGACCCAGTACTTC.